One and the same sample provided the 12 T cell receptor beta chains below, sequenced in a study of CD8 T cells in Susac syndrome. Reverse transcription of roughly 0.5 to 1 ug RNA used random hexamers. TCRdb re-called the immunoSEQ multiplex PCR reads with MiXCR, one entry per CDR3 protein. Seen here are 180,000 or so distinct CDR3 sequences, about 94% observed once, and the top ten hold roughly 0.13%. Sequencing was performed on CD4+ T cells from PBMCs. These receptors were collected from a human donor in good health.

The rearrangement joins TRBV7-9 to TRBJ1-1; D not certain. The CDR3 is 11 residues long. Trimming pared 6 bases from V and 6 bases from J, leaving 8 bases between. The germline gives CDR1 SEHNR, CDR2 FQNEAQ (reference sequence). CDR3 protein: CASSRTSEAFF. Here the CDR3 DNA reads TGTGCCAGCAGTCGGACTTCTGAAGCTTTCTTT.

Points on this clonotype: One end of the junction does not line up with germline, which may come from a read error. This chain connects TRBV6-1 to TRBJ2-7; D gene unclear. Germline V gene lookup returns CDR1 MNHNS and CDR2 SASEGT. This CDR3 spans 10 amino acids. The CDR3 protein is CASSEWSPNF. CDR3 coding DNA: TGTGCCAGCAGTGAGTGGAGCCCGAACTTC.

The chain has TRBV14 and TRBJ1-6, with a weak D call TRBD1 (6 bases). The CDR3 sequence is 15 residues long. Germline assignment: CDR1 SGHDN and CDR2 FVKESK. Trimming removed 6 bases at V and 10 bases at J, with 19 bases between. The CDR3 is CASRLAGEWNSPLHF. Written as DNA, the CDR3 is TGTGCCAGCAGACTTGCAGGGGAGTGGAACTCACCCCTCCACTTT.

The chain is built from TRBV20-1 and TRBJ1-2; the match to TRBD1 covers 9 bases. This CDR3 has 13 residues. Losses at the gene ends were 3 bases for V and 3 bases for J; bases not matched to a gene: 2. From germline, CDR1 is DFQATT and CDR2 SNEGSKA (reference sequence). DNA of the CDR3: TGCAGTGCTAGGAGGGACAGGGACTATGGCTACACCTTC. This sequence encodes CSARRDRDYGYTF.

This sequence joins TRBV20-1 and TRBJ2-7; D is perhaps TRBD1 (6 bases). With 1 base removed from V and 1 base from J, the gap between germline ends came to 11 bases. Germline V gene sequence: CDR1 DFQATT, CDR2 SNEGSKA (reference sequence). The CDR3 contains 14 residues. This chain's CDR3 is CSARAGDRSYEQYF. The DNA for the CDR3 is TGCAGTGCTAGAGCCGGAGACAGGTCCTACGAGCAGTACTTC.

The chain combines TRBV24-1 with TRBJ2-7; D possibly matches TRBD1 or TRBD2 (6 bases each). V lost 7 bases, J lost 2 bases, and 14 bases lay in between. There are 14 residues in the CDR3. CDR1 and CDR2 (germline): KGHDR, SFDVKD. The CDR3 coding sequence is TGTGCCACCAGCCCCTCCGGGGGCCCCTACGAGCAGTACTTC. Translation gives CATSPSGGPYEQYF.

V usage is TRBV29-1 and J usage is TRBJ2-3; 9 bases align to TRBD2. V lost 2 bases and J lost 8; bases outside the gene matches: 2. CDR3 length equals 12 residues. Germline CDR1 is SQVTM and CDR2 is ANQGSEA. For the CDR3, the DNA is TGCAGCGTTGAACTAGCGGGACCTACGCAGTATTTT. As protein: CSVELAGPTQYF.

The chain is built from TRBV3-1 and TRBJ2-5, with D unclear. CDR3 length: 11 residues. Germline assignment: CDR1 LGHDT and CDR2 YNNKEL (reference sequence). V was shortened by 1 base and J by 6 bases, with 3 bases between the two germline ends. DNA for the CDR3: TGTGCCAGCAGCCAAGGGAAGACCCAGTACTTC. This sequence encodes CASSQGKTQYF.

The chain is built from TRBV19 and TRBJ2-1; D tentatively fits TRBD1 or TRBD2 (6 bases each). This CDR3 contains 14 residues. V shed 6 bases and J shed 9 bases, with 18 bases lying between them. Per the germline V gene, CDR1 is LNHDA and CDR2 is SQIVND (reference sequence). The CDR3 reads CASSLGDGGREQFF. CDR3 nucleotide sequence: TGTGCCAGTAGCCTTGGGGATGGGGGGCGTGAGCAGTTCTTC.

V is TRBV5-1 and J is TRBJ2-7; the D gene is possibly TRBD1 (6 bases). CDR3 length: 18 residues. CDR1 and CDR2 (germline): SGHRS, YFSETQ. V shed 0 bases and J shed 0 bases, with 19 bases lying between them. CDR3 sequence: CASSLAQHRDPSSYEQYF. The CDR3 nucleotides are TGCGCCAGCAGCTTGGCACAGCACAGGGACCCAAGCTCCTACGAGCAGTACTTC.

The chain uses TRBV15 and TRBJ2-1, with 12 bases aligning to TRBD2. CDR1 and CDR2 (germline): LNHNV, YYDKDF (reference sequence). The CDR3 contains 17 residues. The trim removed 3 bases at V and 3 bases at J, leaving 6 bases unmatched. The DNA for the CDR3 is TGTGCCACCAGCAGTCGGGGGACTAGCGGGTACTACAATGAGCAGTTCTTC. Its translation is CATSSRGTSGYYNEQFF.

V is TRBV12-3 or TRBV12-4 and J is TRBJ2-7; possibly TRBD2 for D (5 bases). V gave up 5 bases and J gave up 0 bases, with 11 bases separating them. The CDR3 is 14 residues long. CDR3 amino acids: CASSTHGNSYEQYF. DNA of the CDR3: TGTGCCAGCAGTACCCACGGGAACTCCTACGAGCAGTACTTC.